This TCR beta chain stems from a study of T cell responses to AZD1222 COVID-19 vaccine. Looking at the study overall: Pooled together were second doses at about 4 or about 12 weeks.

Regarding the study as a whole: In a largely white British group with more females than males, clonal diversity was possibly underestimated.

Sequencing was performed with immunoSEQ multiplex PCR; in TCRdb, only in-frame clones are kept and a portion is missing. Among 120,000 to 150,000 clones, under 95% were seen once, and the ten largest hold roughly 5%. The CDR3 runs to 13 residues. V was trimmed by 5 bases and J by 6 bases, leaving 11 bases between them. For this clone: The antigen is undetermined.

The clonotype originates from an adult in good health. The starting material was peripheral blood, obtained on day 0 of AZD1222 vaccination. The gene calls are TRBV12-3 or TRBV12-4 and TRBJ1-5, with D unresolved. Here the CDR3 reads CASSQQMTQPQHF. CDR3 bases: TGTGCCAGCAGTCAACAGATGACTCAGCCCCAGCATTTT.